These 2 T cell receptor beta chains share one sample of origin, sequenced in a study of spatial heterogeneity in lung cancer. Time point indicated: sample taken at primary tumor resection. Whole RNA came from tumor, nontumor lung or frozen PBMC and was sequenced without being sorted. TCRdb ran MiXCR on the 5' RACE reads and lists one entry per CDR3 protein. Of 3,000 to 4,500 distinct CDR3 sequences listed, approximately 20% were seen once; the top ten hold approximately 72%. This specimen consisted of PBMCs, obtained at surgery. These receptor sequences come from a male donor with early-stage non-small cell lung cancer.

V usage is TRBV27 and J usage is TRBJ1-1; D is possibly TRBD1 (6 bases). Trimming took 6 bases from V and 5 from J, leaving 13 bases between them. This CDR3 has 13 amino acids. Per germline, CDR1 MNHEY and CDR2 SMNVEV (reference sequence). Here the CDR3 reads CASSAGRGTEAFF. The CDR3 bases are TGTGCCAGCAGCGCTGGGAGGGGGACTGAAGCTTTCTTT.

This rearrangement joins TRBV4-3 to TRBJ2-1; D unclear. Germline V gene data show CDR1 as LGHNA and CDR2 as YSLEER. This CDR3 contains 15 residues. With 0 bases removed from V and 4 bases from J, the gap between germline ends came to 10 bases. This chain's CDR3 is CASSQETRQYNEQFF. CDR3 nucleotides: TGCGCCAGCAGCCAAGAGACAAGGCAGTACAATGAGCAGTTCTTC.